This TCR beta chain stems from a study of blood T cell repertoires in COVID-19. Turning to the study itself: Samples representing acute and convalescent COVID-19 were sourced from the United States, Italy and Spain. PBMCs, B-cell-depleted T cells, or T cells were the source of the cDNA or gDNA that made up the material.

This clone has a count of ten or more. Trimming took 7 bases from V and 2 from J, leaving 9 bases between them. The CDR3 loop spans 13 amino acids. Germline V CDR1 and CDR2: LNHDA, SQIVND (reference sequence). Methods used by the authors: Researchers report that nucleated cell counts were estimated from reference gene primer amplification. The data were produced by immunoSEQ multiplex PCR, yet TCRdb's version contains in-frame clones alone and is incomplete. D and trimming come from the DNA, and the V and J calls and clone size come from that table. The sample yields just under 80,000 clones, around 84% seen once.

The TCR comes from a human donor in a cohort sampled during active COVID-19. V is TRBV19 and J is TRBJ1-5, with D possibly matching TRBD1 (5 bases). Specimen: peripheral blood. CDR3 residues: CASNSRGNQPQHF. The CDR3 DNA is TGTGCCAGTAATAGCAGGGGCAATCAGCCCCAGCATTTT.